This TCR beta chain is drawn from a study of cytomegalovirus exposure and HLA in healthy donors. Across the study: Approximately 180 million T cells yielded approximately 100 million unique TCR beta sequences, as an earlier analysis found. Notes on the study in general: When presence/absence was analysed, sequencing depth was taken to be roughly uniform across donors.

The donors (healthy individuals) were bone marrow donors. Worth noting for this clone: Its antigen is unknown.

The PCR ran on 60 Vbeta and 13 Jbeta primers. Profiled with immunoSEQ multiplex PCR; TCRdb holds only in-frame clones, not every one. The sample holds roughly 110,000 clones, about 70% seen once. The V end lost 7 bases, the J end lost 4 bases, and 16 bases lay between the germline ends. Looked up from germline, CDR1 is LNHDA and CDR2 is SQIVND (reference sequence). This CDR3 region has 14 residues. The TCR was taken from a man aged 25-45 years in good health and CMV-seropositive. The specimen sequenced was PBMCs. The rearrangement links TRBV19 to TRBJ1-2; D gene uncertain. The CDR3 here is CASTPGWSGYGYTF. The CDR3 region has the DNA TGTGCCAGTACCCCCGGCTGGAGCGGCTATGGCTACACCTTC.